A single sample is the source of the 2 T cell receptor beta chains below, sequenced in a study of vaccination and CD4 T cells after COVID-19. These receptors have no identified antigens. The Oncomine TCR Beta short-read assay was what sequenced the DNA obtained from cultured CD4+ T cells. TCRdb re-derived calls from the PCR reads in MiXCR, one entry per CDR3 protein. The sample shows several thousand distinct CDR3 sequences, around 29% of them seen only once. Treatment indicated: roughly 10-day PBMC culture with coronavirus spike peptide pools or control peptides (ViraFEST assay). Sequencing input: cultured CD4+ T cells from blood. These receptors were taken from a human donor with COVID-19.

This clonotype was seen a handful of times. The rearrangement uses TRBV10-3 and TRBJ1-5, with D maybe TRBD1 (5 bases). The ends were cut back, 3 bases at V and 6 bases at J, with 12 bases in the middle. The CDR3 spans 14 residues. The germline V gene encodes CDR1 ENHRY and CDR2 SYGVKD. CDR3 nucleotide sequence: TGTGCCATCAGTGATGGGGGGTCGGTTCAGCCCCAGCATTTT. Translating gives CAISDGGSVQPQHF.

This clonotype was detected only a few times. The J gene is TRBJ2-3, the V gene TRBV7-9, with 8 bases matching TRBD2. Per the germline V gene, CDR1 is SEHNR and CDR2 is FQNEAQ (reference sequence). This CDR3 region has 15 residues. V was pared by 5 bases and J by 6 bases, with 10 bases of the junction left unmatched. CDR3 bases: TGTGCCAGCAGCATAGGACTAGCCGGCGCGGATACGCAGTATTTT. It is translated as CASSIGLAGADTQYF.